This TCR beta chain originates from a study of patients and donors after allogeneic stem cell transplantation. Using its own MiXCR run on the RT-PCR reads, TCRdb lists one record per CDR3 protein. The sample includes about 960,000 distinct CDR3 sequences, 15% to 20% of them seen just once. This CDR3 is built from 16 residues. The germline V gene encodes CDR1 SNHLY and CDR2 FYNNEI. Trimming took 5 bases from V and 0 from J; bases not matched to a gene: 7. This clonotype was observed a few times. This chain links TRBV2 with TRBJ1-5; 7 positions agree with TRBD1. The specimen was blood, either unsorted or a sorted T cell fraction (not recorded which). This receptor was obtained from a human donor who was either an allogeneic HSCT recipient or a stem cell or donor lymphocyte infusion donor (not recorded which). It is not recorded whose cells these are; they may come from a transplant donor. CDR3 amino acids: CASSRGTAYSNQPQHF. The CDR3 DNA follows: TGTGCCAGCAGTAGGGGGACAGCGTATAGCAATCAGCCCCAGCATTTT.